This T cell receptor beta chain was observed in a study of blood T cell repertoires in COVID-19. Study information: Acute and convalescent COVID-19 specimens originated in the United States, Italy and Spain. T cells, B-cell-depleted T cells, or PBMCs provided the cDNA or gDNA that served as material.

Germline CDR1 reads MNHEY; CDR2 reads SVGEGT. The CDR3 length is 15 residues. V was clipped by 5 bases and J by 8 bases; unmatched bases: 9. Original processing notes: Amplification of reference gene primers provided the estimated nucleated cell counts. TCRdb keeps only in-frame clones here, not all; method: immunoSEQ multiplex PCR. V, J and clone size reflect that table, while D and trimming were determined from the DNA. This sample carries roughly 200,000 clones, approximately 85% of them seen once, and the ten largest clones take 10% to 11%. The receptor's source is a human donor with active or convalescent COVID-19. The donor label of this sample is uncertain. The sequenced material came from peripheral blood. The V gene is TRBV6-2 or TRBV6-3, the J gene TRBJ1-4; TRBD1 aligns across 9 bases. CDR3 nucleotides: TGTGCCAGCAGTACCACAGGGGGCAATACGGAAAAACTGTTTTTT. Its translation is CASSTTGGNTEKLFF.